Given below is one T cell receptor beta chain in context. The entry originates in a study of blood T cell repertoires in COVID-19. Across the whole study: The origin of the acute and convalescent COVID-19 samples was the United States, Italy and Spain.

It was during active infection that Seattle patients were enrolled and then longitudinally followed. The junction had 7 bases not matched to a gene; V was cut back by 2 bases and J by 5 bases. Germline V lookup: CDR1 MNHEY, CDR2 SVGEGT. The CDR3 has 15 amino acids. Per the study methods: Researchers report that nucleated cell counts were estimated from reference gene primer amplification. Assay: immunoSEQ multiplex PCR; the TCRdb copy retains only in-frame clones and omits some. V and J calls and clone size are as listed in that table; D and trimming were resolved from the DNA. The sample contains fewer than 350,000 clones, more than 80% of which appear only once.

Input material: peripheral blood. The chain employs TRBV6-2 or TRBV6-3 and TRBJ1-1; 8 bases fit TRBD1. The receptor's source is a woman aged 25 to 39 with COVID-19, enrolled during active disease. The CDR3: CASSYPRGRGTEAFF. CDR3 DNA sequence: TGTGCCAGCAGTTACCCCAGGGGGCGCGGTACTGAAGCTTTCTTT.